The clone carrying this T cell receptor (beta chain) was detected only a few times. This sample was included in a study of blood T cells in healthy people across ages. Primed by a sample-barcoded 5' primer and a J-beta primer mix, a second PCR proceeded for 7 to 11 cycles. TCRdb re-called the 5' RACE reads through MiXCR, storing one row per CDR3 protein. There are nearly 800,000 distinct CDR3 sequences in the sample; just under 25% occur only once, and approximately 4% lies in the top ten. This same sample was also part of a study on T cells of mothers and their children.

This clonotype originated in a boy between 10 and 17 years old in good health. Sequenced material: blood.

The CDR3 protein is CASSNLKEGNEQYF. CDR3 in DNA: TGTGCCAGCAGCAACCTAAAAGAGGGTAACGAGCAGTACTTC. The V gene is TRBV21-1, the J gene TRBJ2-1; the table gives TRBD2 as D, unverified against the DNA. The J call is in doubt because the DNA end fits TRBJ2-7 better. TRBV21-1 is annotated as a pseudogene. The CDR3 has 14 residues.